The clone carrying this T cell receptor beta chain was detected ten times or more. The antigen is not known. The sample comes from a study of CD8+CD57+ T cells in acquired aplastic anemia. On the study more broadly: Average DNA yield from sorted CD4+ and CD8+ cells was approximately 3 ug. Findings and caveats of the study: Simpson's diversity of CD8+ cells was not significantly different in patients compared with controls.

The germline V gene encodes CDR1 MNHEY and CDR2 SVGAGI. The CDR3 length is 16 residues. The V end was cut by 6 bases, the J end by 3 bases, with 20 bases between. The study profiled TCR beta VDJ and CDR3 using genomic DNA as template. MiXCR, applied by TCRdb to the reads, yields one record per CDR3 protein. The table records some 150,000 distinct CDR3 sequences, 35% to 50% of them present only once. This receptor was taken from a human donor in good health, serving as a control. What was sequenced was sorted CD4+, CD8+, or CD8+CD57+ T cells (not recorded which) from PBMCs. This chain links TRBV6-5 with TRBJ1-1; no firm D call. DNA for the CDR3: TGTGCCAGCAGGTACAGAACGTCGCTTAGGCACACTGAAGCTTTCTTT. This sequence encodes CASRYRTSLRHTEAFF.